The 3 T cell receptor beta chains below all came from one sample that was sequenced in a study of shared clonotypes between healthy human individuals. TCRdb's copy holds only in-frame clones and misses some; the assay was immunoSEQ multiplex PCR. Among over a million clones listed, about four fifths were seen once. The sample comprised memory CD4+ T cells from PBMCs. Noted subset: CD45RA-negative fraction. The receptors were gathered from a man younger than 30 in good health. Some clones in this sample may be carry-over from other donors' samples.

The rearrangement joins TRBV27 to TRBJ1-5; 9 bases are shared with TRBD1. The CDR3 runs 14 residues. Germline V CDR1 and CDR2: MNHEY, SMNVEV (reference sequence). The trim removed 5 bases at V and 7 bases at J, leaving 6 bases unmatched. The CDR3 protein is CASSAQGAEQPQHF. The CDR3 nucleotides are TGTGCCAGCAGTGCACAGGGGGCAGAGCAGCCCCAGCATTTT.

V and J are TRBV5-6 and TRBJ1-2; D remains unclear. V was clipped by 5 bases and J by 4 bases, with 18 bases between them. This CDR3 region has 15 residues. Germline V gene lookup returns CDR1 SGHDT and CDR2 YYEEEE. CDR3 DNA sequence: TGTGCCAGCAGTCTAAGGACGGCCGGAACCTATGGCTACACCTTC. It translates to CASSLRTAGTYGYTF.

The V gene is TRBV28, the J gene TRBJ2-5; either TRBD1 or TRBD2 may supply D (5 bases each). Trimming removed 2 bases from V and 4 bases from J, with 17 bases in between. Germline lookup yields CDR1 MDHEN and CDR2 SYDVKM. This CDR3 comprises 16 residues. This chain's CDR3 is CASSLATARGRETQYF. The CDR3 nucleotides read TGTGCCAGCAGTTTAGCGACAGCCCGGGGTCGAGAGACCCAGTACTTC.